This TCR beta chain was recovered during a study of blood T cell repertoires in COVID-19. V was clipped by 5 bases and J by 0 bases, with 11 bases between them. Germline V CDR1 and CDR2: SGDLS, YYNGEE. This CDR3 is 14 amino acids long. As originally analysed: Nucleated cell number was recorded as an estimate derived from reference gene primer amplification. Profiled with immunoSEQ multiplex PCR; TCRdb holds only in-frame clones, not every one. The D gene and trimming were derived from the DNA, and the V and J assignments and clone size from that table. The sample contains some 150,000 clones, approximately 85% of which appear only once.

The sample taken for sequencing was peripheral blood. The chain uses TRBV9 and TRBJ1-1; D ambiguous. The TCR comes from an older woman with COVID-19, enrolled during active disease. Here the CDR3 reads CASSPNDMNTEAFF. The DNA for the CDR3 is TGTGCCAGCAGTCCTAATGATATGAACACTGAAGCTTTCTTT.